Shown below are 14 T cell receptor beta chains from a single sample sequenced in a study of blood T cell repertoires in COVID-19. The table came from immunoSEQ multiplex PCR; TCRdb's copy has only in-frame clones and leaves some out. There are under 300,000 clones in the sample; approximately 80% occur only once, and 3% to 4% lies in the top ten. Sequencing was carried out using peripheral blood. These receptors were obtained from a woman between 40 and 55 years old with active or convalescent COVID-19.

This clone was detected once. The chain recombines TRBV20-1 with TRBJ1-2; no reliable D call. Trimming took 4 bases from V and 6 from J, leaving 9 bases between them. Germline V CDR1 and CDR2: DFQATT, SNEGSKA (reference sequence). The CDR3 extends over 11 amino acids. CDR3 DNA: TGCAGTGCTAACTTGCCCCATGGCTACACCTTC. It specifies CSANLPHGYTF.

The chain has TRBV28 and TRBJ2-3, with 15 bases identical to TRBD2. Germline V lookup: CDR1 MDHEN, CDR2 SYDVKM. This CDR3 spans 17 amino acids. V was clipped by 8 bases and J by 4 bases; unmatched bases: 10. The CDR3 region is CASHKGLAGGRADTQYF. In DNA form, the CDR3 reads TGTGCCAGCCATAAGGGACTAGCGGGGGGCCGCGCAGATACGCAGTATTTT.

V and J are TRBV3-1 (or the pseudogene TRBV3-2) and TRBJ1-2, with D unresolved. V lost 4 bases, J lost 5 bases, and 17 bases lay in between. This CDR3 has 15 amino acids. Germline-derived CDR1 and CDR2 are LGHDT and YNNKEL (reference sequence). The CDR3 spells CASSPQATHAYGYTF. In DNA form, the CDR3 reads TGTGCCAGCAGCCCCCAGGCGACACACGCTTATGGCTACACCTTC.

The gene calls are TRBV4-1 and TRBJ2-1, with D hard to call. CDR3 length equals 16 residues. The germline V and J ends were trimmed by 0 bases and 1 base, with 10 bases remaining between them. CDR1 and CDR2 from the germline V gene are MGHRA and YSYEKL. DNA of the CDR3: TGCGCCAGCAGCCAAGACGCGTCTACTTCCTACAATGAGCAGTTCTTC. The encoded protein is CASSQDASTSYNEQFF.

The chain links TRBV30 to TRBJ1-2; weak D call: TRBD1 (6 bases). The CDR3 covers 13 residues. From germline, CDR1 is GTSNPN and CDR2 SVGIG (reference sequence). The V gene lost 1 base and the J gene lost 8 bases, with 14 bases spanning the gap. Here the CDR3 reads CAWSADRPYGYTF. The CDR3, as DNA: TGTGCCTGGAGTGCCGACAGGCCCTACGGCTACACCTTC.

The chain combines TRBV28 with TRBJ2-1, with TRBD1 identical over 9 bases. V shed 6 bases, J shed 5 bases, and the junction held 8 bases outside the gene matches. The CDR3 runs 15 residues. Germline assignment: CDR1 MDHEN and CDR2 SYDVKM. For the CDR3, the DNA is TGTGCCAGCAGGCTGCCGGGACAGGGTAACAATGAGCAGTTCTTC. Translated: CASRLPGQGNNEQFF.

In DNA form, the CDR3 reads TGTGCCAGTAGTATACCACAAAGGAGGGGAGCAAATTCACCCCTCCACTTT. Its translation is CASSIPQRRGANSPLHF. The chain links TRBV19 to TRBJ1-6, with D possibly matching TRBD1 (5 bases). The CDR3 covers 17 residues. Between the trimmed V and J ends, which lost 2 bases and 7 bases, there was a span of 18 bases. Germline CDR1 is LNHDA and CDR2 is SQIVND (reference sequence).

This clone was recorded a few times. The gene calls are TRBV27 and TRBJ1-5; possibly TRBD1 for D (5 bases). Trimming removed 3 bases from V and 2 bases from J, with 14 bases in between. Germline values: CDR1 MNHEY, CDR2 SMNVEV (reference sequence). The CDR3 sequence is 16 residues long. CDR3 bases: TGTGCCAGCAGTTTGCTTGGGGCTTCCGGCAATCAGCCCCAGCATTTT. It encodes CASSLLGASGNQPQHF.

The chain employs TRBV28 and TRBJ1-2, with 7 positions matching TRBD1. V lost 2 bases to trimming and J lost 7 bases; unmatched junction nucleotides: 1. This CDR3 comprises 12 residues. Germline V gene data show CDR1 as MDHEN and CDR2 as SYDVKM. The DNA for the CDR3 is TGTGCCAGCAGTTTAAACAGGGGTGGCTACACCTTC. It translates to CASSLNRGGYTF.

The genes are TRBV3-1 (or the pseudogene TRBV3-2) and TRBJ1-5; 7 bases fit TRBD1. The CDR3 length is 14 residues. The germline V gene encodes CDR1 LGHDT and CDR2 YNNKEL (reference sequence). V gave up 4 bases and J gave up 7 bases; unmatched junction bases: 7. The CDR3 spells CASSPQTGSQPQHF. The CDR3 DNA follows: TGTGCCAGCAGCCCTCAGACAGGGAGCCAGCCCCAGCATTTT.

This rearrangement joins TRBV5-1 to TRBJ1-1; 7 nucleotides agree with TRBD1. In germline, CDR1 is SGHRS, CDR2 YFSETQ. This CDR3 region has 14 residues. The CDR3 DNA reads TGCGCGTCAGGGGGTGAACTGGGGAACACTGAAGCTTTCTTT. Translating gives CASGGELGNTEAFF.

Only a few counts were recorded for this clone. DNA for the CDR3: TGTGCCAGCAGTGAGATAGGACAGTACAATCAGCCCCAGCATTTT. Protein: CASSEIGQYNQPQHF. The V and J genes are TRBV2 and TRBJ1-5; perhaps TRBD1 as D (6 bases). Germline CDR1 reads SNHLY; CDR2 reads FYNNEI. The CDR3 loop spans 15 amino acids. The germline V and J ends were trimmed by 3 bases and 3 bases, with 12 bases remaining between them.

This chain connects TRBV27 to TRBJ1-5; D call uncertain. CDR1 is MNHEY and CDR2 is SMNVEV in the germline V gene (reference sequence). The CDR3 extends over 13 amino acids. Trimming shortened V by 9 bases and J by 5 bases, and 14 bases separated the two germline ends. The CDR3 nucleotides read TGTGCCAGTAGTAATGGGAGGGATCAGCCCCAGCATTTT. Its translation: CASSNGRDQPQHF.

This sequence joins TRBV19 and TRBJ1-1, with 8 nucleotides matching TRBD1. The V gene's germline CDR1 is LNHDA and CDR2 SQIVND (reference sequence). The junction had 5 bases not matched to a gene; V was cut back by 2 bases and J by 0 bases. CDR3 length: 16 residues. CDR3 region: CASSISGGGMNTEAFF. As DNA, the CDR3 is TGTGCCAGTAGTATATCAGGGGGCGGGATGAACACTGAAGCTTTCTTT.